Below, one T cell receptor (beta chain) is given with its context. Its target is unknown. In germline, CDR1 is MNHNS, CDR2 SASEGT. V lost 5 bases, J lost 8 bases, and 10 bases lay in between. The CDR3 runs to 13 residues. Repertoires were generated with immunoSEQ multiplex PCR, while TCRdb's copy carries only in-frame clones and drops some. The table shows 95,000 to 100,000 clones, with approximately 90% occurring only once. The data stem from a study of T cell responses to AZD1222 COVID-19 vaccine. Looking at the study overall: It was second doses at about 4 or about 12 weeks that were pooled. Overall study results and limits: Researchers report vaccine-associated CD4 TCRs spanning spike, with dominance at 160-218 and 743-854. White British donors predominated, females outnumbered males, and clonal diversity was possibly underestimated.

The sequence was collected from an adult in good health. The rearrangement joins TRBV6-1 to TRBJ1-6, with D hard to call. The sequencing used peripheral blood, collected on day 0 of AZD1222 vaccination. The CDR3 region has the DNA TGTGCCAGCAGTTATTCCAGAGATTCACCCCTCCACTTT. Its protein is CASSYSRDSPLHF.